The clone carrying this TCR beta chain was seen only a few times. This entry is derived from a study of blood T cell repertoires in COVID-19. Original processing methods: Nucleated cell counts were estimated from reference gene primer amplification. Profiled with immunoSEQ multiplex PCR; TCRdb holds only in-frame clones, not every one. V and J calls plus clone size are reproduced from that table; the DNA served to infer D and trimming. The sample has 310,000 or so clones, about 87% seen once. V dropped 4 bases and J dropped 2; count of bases not matched to a gene: 6. Germline loops: CDR1 LNHDA, CDR2 SQIVND (reference sequence). This CDR3 is built from 15 residues.

The source of this sequence is a man in his 70s with acute or convalescent COVID-19. Sequenced sample: peripheral blood. The genes are TRBV19 and TRBJ1-2; 8 nucleotides align to TRBD1. CDR3 loop: CASSRTNRGNYGYTF. CDR3 in DNA: TGTGCCAGTAGTAGGACAAACAGGGGGAACTATGGCTACACCTTC. Filled out from reference TRBV19 and TRBJ1-2, the complete variable domain reads DGGITQSPKYLFRKEGQNVTLSCEQNLNHDAMYWYRQDPGQGLRLIYYSQIVNDFQKGDIAEGYSVSREKKESFPLTVTSAQKNPTAFYLCASSRTNRGNYGYTFGSGTRLTVV.